The present T cell receptor beta chain was sequenced within a study of neoadjuvant nivolumab and ipilimumab in lung cancer (TCRdb year 2020). Looking at the study overall: Nivolumab was given at 3 mg/kg intravenously on days 1, 15 and 29, and the combination arm added ipilimumab 1 mg/kg on day 1 only. The major pathologic response (MPR) rate in the intention-to-treat population in each study arm was designated as the primary trial endpoint. A total of roughly 46 patients with operable NSCLC were treated in the trial, with about 23 randomized to nivolumab monotherapy and roughly 21 randomized to nivolumab plus ipilimumab. The study compared TCR repertoires in pretherapy (baseline) peripheral blood with TCR repertoires in tumors resected at surgery after neoadjuvant immune checkpoint blockade. Matched pretherapy and resected tumor pairs were analyzed from seven patients, of whom four had been treated with nivolumab and three with nivolumab plus ipilimumab. General findings and caveats noted by the study authors: No significant correlation was found between TCR clonality and pathologic tumor regression, and only a single major-pathologic-response sample was available for the analysis of TCR clonality versus pathologic tumor regression. A small number of samples underwent TCR sequencing. From pretherapy to surgery, tumor T-cell richness and clonality went up in three of three dual-therapy tumors, versus only two of four nivolumab-treated tumors. TCR richness in pretherapy blood showed a positive correlation with richness in tumors resected after neoadjuvant therapy (Spearman R ≈ 0.8). Greater TCR richness and clonality were observed in resected tumors than in tumor-adjacent uninvolved lung, and increases were observed in more dual-therapy-treated tumors.

The time point label here, explained by the study, means: at surgical resection after neoadjuvant nivolumab +/- ipilimumab. Samples were obtained from the phase 2 randomized NEOSTAR trial, in which neoadjuvant nivolumab or nivolumab plus ipilimumab followed by surgery was tested in operable NSCLC. The library was prepared using the immunoSEQ multiplex PCR assay. In the authors' own workflow: Richness and clonality were used to summarize the repertoires, and clones that significantly expanded or contracted between pre- and post-therapy samples were identified. The immuneACCESS repertoire file appears here via TCRdb, limited to in-frame rearrangements. These files lack a portion of the clones; in checked studies, under half of the deficit traces to unresolved V genes, and the cause of the others is not known. That table gives V, J and clone size, and the DNA gave D and trimming. This sample has some 25,000 clones in its table, and approximately 78% of those were observed once. The leading ten clones occupy around 9.3% of the sample.

CDR1 and CDR2, per the germline V gene, are SQVTM and ANQGSEA. V is reduced by 5 bases and J by 3 bases, leaving a spacing of 10 bases between them. Taken from cysteine to phenylalanine, the CDR3 has 12 residues. Only the CDR3 DNA stays, 36 bases, in frame from base 1. Details on this clone: The target of this receptor is not known. Within one base of it there is no much larger clone, and no base qualities were kept.

Sequenced material: tumor tissue, taken after neoadjuvant nivolumab, alone or with ipilimumab, at or shortly before surgery. The chain couples TRBV29-1 to TRBJ2-5; TRBD2 is possibly the D segment (6 matching bases). This TCR was sampled from an adult with non-small cell lung cancer. The nucleotide sequence reads TGCAGCGTTCGAAAGCGGGAAGAGACCCAGTACTTC. Protein translation: CSVRKREETQYF.